These 22 T cell receptor beta chains share one sample of origin, sequenced in a study of blood T cell repertoires in COVID-19. The table came from immunoSEQ multiplex PCR; TCRdb's copy has only in-frame clones and leaves some out. The sample holds roughly 50,000 clones; over 75% are singletons and the top ten take roughly a tenth. The sample consisted of peripheral blood. The receptors were sampled from a human donor in a cohort sampled during active COVID-19.

This sequence joins TRBV2 and TRBJ2-2, with D hard to call. This CDR3 is built from 14 residues. V gave up 4 bases and J gave up 6 bases, with 12 bases separating them. Germline CDR1 SNHLY, CDR2 FYNNEI. CDR3 sequence (DNA): TGTGCCAGCAGTGTAAGTGGGCGCCCCGGGGAGCTGTTTTTT. This sequence encodes CASSVSGRPGELFF.

This chain uses TRBV27 with TRBJ2-3; no firm D call. The germline V and J ends were trimmed by 0 bases and 6 bases, with 4 bases remaining between them. CDR1 is MNHEY, CDR2 SMNVEV, per germline (reference sequence). This CDR3 spans 12 amino acids. CDR3 sequence reads: CASSLSRDTQYF. CDR3 nucleotides: TGTGCCAGCAGTTTATCTCGGGATACGCAGTATTTT.

The rearrangement joins TRBV2 to TRBJ1-4; weak D call: TRBD1 (5 bases). Per germline, CDR1 SNHLY and CDR2 FYNNEI. Trimming took off 4 bases at V and 5 bases at J, with 14 bases between the two ends. The CDR3 contains 15 residues. CDR3 DNA sequence: TGTGCCAGCAGTGGGGTATTCCGGGGGAATGAAAAACTGTTTTTT. Protein sequence: CASSGVFRGNEKLFF. The full variable domain, its missing parts supplied by reference TRBV2 and TRBJ1-4, is EPEVTQTPSHQVTQMGQEVILRCVPISNHLYFYWYRQILGQKVEFLVSFYNNEISEKSEIFDDQFSVERPDGSNFTLKIRSTKLEDSAMYFCASSGVFRGNEKLFFGSGTQLSVL.

The chain is built from TRBV5-1 and TRBJ1-4; D remains unclear. The CDR3 is 15 amino acids. Trimming stripped 0 bases from V and 12 bases from J, with 18 bases between. Germline V gene sequence: CDR1 SGHRS, CDR2 YFSETQ. This CDR3 is CASSLVAANAEELFF. DNA of the CDR3: TGCGCCAGCAGCTTGGTGGCAGCCAACGCAGAGGAACTGTTTTTT.

V and J are TRBV28 and TRBJ2-1; a weak D match, TRBD1 (6 bases). This CDR3 spans 12 amino acids. The germline V gene encodes CDR1 MDHEN and CDR2 SYDVKM. Trimming cost V 5 bases and J 10 bases, with 12 bases left between them. CDR3 nucleotides: TGTGCCAGCAGTCCCCAGGGGACAGAGCAGTTCTTC. It encodes CASSPQGTEQFF.

J is TRBJ2-5 and V is TRBV15; perhaps TRBD1 as D (6 bases). Trimming stripped 3 bases from V and 4 bases from J, with 18 bases between. The germline gives CDR1 LNHNV, CDR2 YYDKDF (reference sequence). CDR3 length: 16 residues. CDR3 sequence (DNA): TGTGCCACCAGCAGGGATACGGACAGTAGGGGAGAGACCCAGTACTTC. Residues: CATSRDTDSRGETQYF.

The V call is TRBV9, the J call TRBJ2-5; maybe TRBD2 (5 bases). The V end lost 3 bases, the J end lost 5 bases, and 14 bases lay between the germline ends. The CDR3 has 14 residues. CDR1 and CDR2 (germline): SGDLS, YYNGEE. The CDR3, as DNA: TGTGCCAGCAGCGAGAGGCTAGGACTGGAGACCCAGTACTTC. As protein: CASSERLGLETQYF.

V usage is TRBV2 and J usage is TRBJ1-2; TRBD1 agrees at 7 bases. With V trimmed by 2 bases and J by 2 bases, 2 bases remained unmatched. This CDR3 is 14 amino acids long. Germline V gives CDR1 SNHLY, CDR2 FYNNEI. The CDR3 here is CASSEQGGNYGYTF. CDR3 in DNA: TGTGCCAGCAGTGAACAGGGGGGCAACTATGGCTACACCTTC. Variable domain in full (rest from reference TRBV2 and TRBJ1-2): EPEVTQTPSHQVTQMGQEVILRCVPISNHLYFYWYRQILGQKVEFLVSFYNNEISEKSEIFDDQFSVERPDGSNFTLKIRSTKLEDSAMYFCASSEQGGNYGYTFGSGTRLTVV.

The J gene is TRBJ2-3, the V gene TRBV10-3, with D possibly matching TRBD2 (5 bases). Between the trimmed V and J ends, which lost 4 bases and 0 bases, there was a span of 8 bases. Germline CDR1 and CDR2: ENHRY and SYGVKD. There are 14 residues in the CDR3. The CDR3 sequence is CAISGAGSTDTQYF. The CDR3 DNA is TGTGCCATCAGTGGGGCGGGTAGCACAGATACGCAGTATTTT.

This clone was counted between two and nine times. V gene TRBV11-3 combines with J gene TRBJ2-1; 9 bases agree with TRBD2. The V gene end was trimmed by 1 base and the J gene end by 4 bases; junction bases not matched to a gene: 17. The CDR3 is made up of 20 amino acids. Germline assignment: CDR1 SGHNT and CDR2 YENEEA. In DNA, the CDR3 is TGTGCCAGCAGCTTAGGGATAGCGGGGGCCCCAACCCAAGGTTACAATGAGCAGTTCTTC. This gives the protein CASSLGIAGAPTQGYNEQFF.

The chain is built from TRBV6-5 and TRBJ1-4; D ambiguous. The CDR3 totals 13 residues. Trimming took off 6 bases at V and 4 bases at J, with 9 bases between the two ends. Looked up from germline, CDR1 is MNHEY and CDR2 is SVGAGI. This CDR3 is CASRPNDNEKLFF. CDR3 nucleotide sequence: TGTGCCAGCAGACCTAACGATAATGAAAAACTGTTTTTT.

The chain joins TRBV30 to TRBJ1-2; TRBD1 might be the D (5 bases). Germline loops: CDR1 GTSNPN, CDR2 SVGIG (reference sequence). The V gene lost 2 bases and the J gene lost 1 base, with 14 bases spanning the gap. The CDR3 has 15 residues. CDR3 DNA sequence: TGTGCCTGGAGTCGGCGGGACGGGATTAACTATGGCTACACCTTC. This encodes CAWSRRDGINYGYTF.

The V call is TRBV24-1, the J call TRBJ2-7; 8 bases line up with TRBD1. Per the germline V gene, CDR1 is KGHDR and CDR2 is SFDVKD. The junction had 3 bases not matched to a gene; V was cut back by 3 bases and J by 3 bases. The CDR3 spans 14 residues. The CDR3 region is CATSDRQGNYEQYF. The CDR3 coding sequence is TGTGCCACCAGTGATAGACAGGGGAACTACGAGCAGTACTTC.

The chain joins TRBV14 to TRBJ1-5; 7 bases align to TRBD1. The CDR3 totals 15 residues. V gave up 4 bases and J gave up 5 bases; unmatched junction bases: 8. Germline assignment: CDR1 SGHDN and CDR2 FVKESK. For the CDR3, the DNA is TGTGCCAGCAGCCGCCGGGACAGCGACCATCAGCCCCAGCATTTT. It is translated as CASSRRDSDHQPQHF.

This clone occurred once. The rearrangement links TRBV28 to TRBJ1-4; D gene unclear. The CDR3 is made up of 15 amino acids. The germline V gene encodes CDR1 MDHEN and CDR2 SYDVKM. V lost 5 bases and J lost 0, with 10 bases in between. The DNA of the CDR3 is TGTGCCAGCAGTAACGGGGATGCAACTAATGAAAAACTGTTTTTT. This sequence encodes CASSNGDATNEKLFF.

This chain connects TRBV15 to TRBJ2-5, with TRBD2 matching 11 bases. This CDR3 is 17 amino acids long. Per the germline V gene, CDR1 is LNHNV and CDR2 is YYDKDF (reference sequence). The trim removed 4 bases at V and 0 bases at J, leaving 7 bases unmatched. Written as DNA, the CDR3 is TGTGCCACCAGCACCGGGACTAGCGGACTGTACCAAGAGACCCAGTACTTC. Amino acid sequence: CATSTGTSGLYQETQYF.

In DNA, the CDR3 is TGTGCCTGGAGCCCGGGACAGGGGGCGCGAAAACTGTTTTTT. Its protein is CAWSPGQGARKLFF. V is TRBV30 and J is TRBJ1-4, with 12 bases lining up with TRBD1. The CDR3 loop spans 14 amino acids. The V segment lost 3 bases and the J segment 10 bases; nucleotides outside the gene matches: 6. CDR1 is GTSNPN, CDR2 SVGIG, per germline (reference sequence). The full variable domain, its missing parts supplied by reference TRBV30 and TRBJ1-4, is SQTIHQWPATLVQPVGSPLSLECTVEGTSNPNLYWYRQAAGRGLQLLFYSVGIGQISSEVPQNLSASRPQDRQFILSSKKLLLSDSGFYLCAWSPGQGARKLFFGSGTQLSVL.

This clone was counted a few times. The chain recombines TRBV5-1 with TRBJ2-7, with D possibly matching TRBD2 (5 bases). Trimming took off 3 bases at V and 4 bases at J, with 17 bases between the two ends. CDR1 SGHRS and CDR2 YFSETQ come from the germline V gene. CDR3 length equals 15 residues. The CDR3 reads CASSSGIAYGYEQYF. In DNA, the CDR3 is TGCGCCAGCAGCTCCGGGATAGCTTATGGGTACGAGCAGTACTTC.

The chain combines TRBV6-5 with TRBJ1-1; 11 bases fit TRBD1. V gave up 7 bases and J gave up 12 bases; unmatched junction bases: 7. CDR1 and CDR2 (germline): MNHEY, SVGAGI. CDR3 length equals 12 residues. CDR3: CASIWDRGATFF. The DNA of the CDR3 is TGTGCCAGCATTTGGGACAGGGGGGCAACTTTCTTT.

The chain recombines TRBV13 with TRBJ2-7, with a weak D call TRBD2 (6 bases). Trimming shortened V by 10 bases and J by 3 bases, and 13 bases separated the two germline ends. This CDR3 spans 12 amino acids. Germline V lookup: CDR1 PRHDT, CDR2 FYEKMQ (reference sequence). CDR3 region: CATSGEIYEQYF. In DNA form, the CDR3 reads TGTGCCACCTCGGGGGAAATCTACGAGCAGTACTTC.

The chain uses TRBV6-1 and TRBJ2-7; 10 nucleotides agree with TRBD1. Per germline, CDR1 MNHNS and CDR2 SASEGT. Losses at the gene ends were 2 bases for V and 3 bases for J; bases not matched to a gene: 7. The CDR3 runs to 16 residues. DNA of the CDR3: TGTGCCAGCAGTGAAATTATGACAGGGGGCTACTACGAGCAGTACTTC. It yields the protein CASSEIMTGGYYEQYF.

The chain joins TRBV7-9 to TRBJ1-1, with 7 positions matching TRBD1. The ends lost 5 bases at V and 1 base at J; junction bases unmatched: 4. Per the germline V gene, CDR1 is SEHNR and CDR2 is FQNEAQ (reference sequence). The CDR3 is 14 amino acids. The CDR3 bases are TGTGCCAGCAGCCCTACAGGGGCGAACACTGAAGCTTTCTTT. It codes for CASSPTGANTEAFF.